Only a few counts were recorded for the clone carrying this TCR beta chain. What it binds is unknown. The PCR contained 60 Vbeta and 13 Jbeta primers. The assay was immunoSEQ multiplex PCR, and TCRdb's table has in-frame clones only and misses some. The sample lists under 250,000 clones, around 77% occurring once. The data originate from a study of cytomegalovirus exposure and HLA in healthy donors. Trimming cost V 4 bases and J 3 bases; bases outside gene matches: 10. This CDR3 region has 16 residues. Germline assignment: CDR1 SGHNT and CDR2 YYREEE (reference sequence). Study observations and caveats: Several top significant clusters appeared, in a later analysis, to be linked to common viral pathogens. Prior analysis indicated that the majority of TCR beta V segments exhibited productivity approximately 90% or approximately 30% of the time. Among the CMV-associated chains, three were confirmed in vitro as specific for CMV antigens. Follow-up analysis found HLA locus-dependent TCR association rates, highest for DRB1 and lowest for HLA-C.

The material sequenced was PBMCs. The origin of this receptor is a woman in her 30s in good health and CMV-seronegative. The chain has TRBV5-4 and TRBJ2-7; 10 bases line up with TRBD2. Here the CDR3 reads CASSAGTSALYYEQYF. CDR3 DNA sequence: TGTGCCAGCAGCGCCGGGACTAGCGCCCTGTACTACGAGCAGTACTTC.